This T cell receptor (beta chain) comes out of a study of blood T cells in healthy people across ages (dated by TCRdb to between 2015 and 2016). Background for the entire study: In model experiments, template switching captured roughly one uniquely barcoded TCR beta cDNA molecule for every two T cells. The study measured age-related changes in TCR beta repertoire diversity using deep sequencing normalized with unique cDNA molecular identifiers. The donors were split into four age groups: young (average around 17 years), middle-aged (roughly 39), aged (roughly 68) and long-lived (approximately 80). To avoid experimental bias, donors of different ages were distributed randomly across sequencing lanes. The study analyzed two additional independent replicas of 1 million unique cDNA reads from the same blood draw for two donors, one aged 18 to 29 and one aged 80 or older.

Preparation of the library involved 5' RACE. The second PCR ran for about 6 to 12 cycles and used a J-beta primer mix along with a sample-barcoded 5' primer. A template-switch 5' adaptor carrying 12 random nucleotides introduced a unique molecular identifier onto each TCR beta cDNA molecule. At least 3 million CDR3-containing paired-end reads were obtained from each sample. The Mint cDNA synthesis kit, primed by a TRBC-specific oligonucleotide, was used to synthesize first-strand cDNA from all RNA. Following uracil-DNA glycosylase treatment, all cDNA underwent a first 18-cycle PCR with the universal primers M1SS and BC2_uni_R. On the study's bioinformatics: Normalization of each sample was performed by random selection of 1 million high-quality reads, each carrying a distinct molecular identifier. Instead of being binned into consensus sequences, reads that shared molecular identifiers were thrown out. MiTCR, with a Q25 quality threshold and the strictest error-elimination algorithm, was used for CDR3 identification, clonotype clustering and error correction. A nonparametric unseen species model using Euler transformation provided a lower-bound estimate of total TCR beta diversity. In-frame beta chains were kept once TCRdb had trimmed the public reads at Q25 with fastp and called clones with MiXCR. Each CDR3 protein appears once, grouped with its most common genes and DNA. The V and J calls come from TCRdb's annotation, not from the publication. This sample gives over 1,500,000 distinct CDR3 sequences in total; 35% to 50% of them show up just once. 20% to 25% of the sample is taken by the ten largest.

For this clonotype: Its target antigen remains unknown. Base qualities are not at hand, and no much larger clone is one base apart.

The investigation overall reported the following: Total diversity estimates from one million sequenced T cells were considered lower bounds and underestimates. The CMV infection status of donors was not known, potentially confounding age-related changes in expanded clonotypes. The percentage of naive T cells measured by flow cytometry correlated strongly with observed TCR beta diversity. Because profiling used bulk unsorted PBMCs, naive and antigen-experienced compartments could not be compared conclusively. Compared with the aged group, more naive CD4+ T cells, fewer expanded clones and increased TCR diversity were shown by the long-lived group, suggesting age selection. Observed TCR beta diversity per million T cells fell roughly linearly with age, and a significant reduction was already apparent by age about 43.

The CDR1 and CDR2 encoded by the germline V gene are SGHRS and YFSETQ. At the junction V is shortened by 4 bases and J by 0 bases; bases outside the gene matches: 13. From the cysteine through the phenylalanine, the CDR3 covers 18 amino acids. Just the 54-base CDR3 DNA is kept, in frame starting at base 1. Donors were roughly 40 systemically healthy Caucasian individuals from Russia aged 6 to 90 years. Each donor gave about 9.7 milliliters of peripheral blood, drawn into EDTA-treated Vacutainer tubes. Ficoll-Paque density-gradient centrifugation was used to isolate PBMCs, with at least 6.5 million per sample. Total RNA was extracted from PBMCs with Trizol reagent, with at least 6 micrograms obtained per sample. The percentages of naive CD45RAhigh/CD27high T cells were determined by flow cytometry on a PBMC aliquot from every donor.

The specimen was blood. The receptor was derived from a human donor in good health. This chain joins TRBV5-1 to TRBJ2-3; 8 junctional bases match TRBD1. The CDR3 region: CASSPTGEVKISTDTQYF. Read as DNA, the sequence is TGCGCCAGCAGCCCGACAGGGGAGGTTAAGATTAGCACAGATACGCAGTATTTT.